The sequence of this T cell receptor beta chain was determined in a study of shared clonotypes between healthy human individuals. Free of recent acute infections or vaccinations, the donors were healthy HIV-negative adults. Germline V gene sequence: CDR1 LNHNV, CDR2 YYDKDF (reference sequence). Trimming pared 6 bases from V and 4 bases from J, leaving 16 bases between. The CDR3 has 15 amino acids. Clones were sequenced by immunoSEQ multiplex PCR, and TCRdb holds only the in-frame ones, with some missing. In the table there are hundreds of thousands of clones, approximately 79% of which are singletons.

This chain connects TRBV15 to TRBJ1-3; D is possibly TRBD1 (6 bases). The source material was memory CD4+ T cells sorted from blood. Subset: CD45RA-negative fraction. This clonotype was obtained from a woman under 40 in good health. The CDR3 coding sequence is TGTGCCACCAGTTCCAGGGGATTGGGAGGAAACACCATATATTTT. It codes for CATSSRGLGGNTIYF.